The text below deals with one TCR beta chain. What it binds is unknown. The entry originates in a study of early stage breast cancer tumors. About the study: About 80% of the 16 invasive tumors were ER+, PR+ and HER2-.

The data were produced by immunoSEQ multiplex PCR, yet TCRdb's version contains in-frame clones alone and is incomplete. Of 5,900 or so clones listed, 60% to 80% are singletons. Each tumor contributed about 17-50 mg of diced tissue. Points from the study as a whole: Most shared enriched TCRB sequences were commonly generated ones.

There are 14 residues in the CDR3. Trimming stripped 1 base from V and 0 bases from J, with 4 bases between. Germline CDR1 is LNHDA and CDR2 is SQIVND (reference sequence). The sample comprised breast tumor tissue. The sequence derives from a person aged 55 to 70 with breast cancer. This chain links TRBV19 with TRBJ1-3, with D unresolved. CDR3 nucleotide sequence: TGTGCCAGTAGTATAGGTTACTCTGGAAACACCATATATTTT. Its protein product is CASSIGYSGNTIYF.